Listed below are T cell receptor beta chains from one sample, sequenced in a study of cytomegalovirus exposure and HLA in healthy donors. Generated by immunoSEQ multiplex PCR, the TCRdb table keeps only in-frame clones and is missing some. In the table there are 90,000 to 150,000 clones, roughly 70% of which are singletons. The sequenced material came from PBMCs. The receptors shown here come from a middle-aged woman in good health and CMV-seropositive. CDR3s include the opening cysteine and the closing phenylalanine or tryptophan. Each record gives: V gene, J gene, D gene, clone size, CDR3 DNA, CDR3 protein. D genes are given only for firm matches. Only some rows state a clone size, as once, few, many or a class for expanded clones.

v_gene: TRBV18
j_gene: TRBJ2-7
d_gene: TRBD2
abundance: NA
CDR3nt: TGTGCCAGCTCACCGGCGACTAGCGGGAGCCACGAGCAGTACTTC
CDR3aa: CASSPATSGSHEQYF

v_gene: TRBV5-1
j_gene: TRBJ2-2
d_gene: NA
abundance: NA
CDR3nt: TGCGCCAGCAGCTTGAGGACAGCGAACACCGGGGAGCTGTTTTTT
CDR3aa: CASSLRTANTGELFF

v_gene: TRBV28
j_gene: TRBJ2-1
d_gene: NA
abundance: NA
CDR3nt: TGTGCCAGCAGTTTAAGCGGAGTTGAGCAGTTCTTC
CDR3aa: CASSLSGVEQFF

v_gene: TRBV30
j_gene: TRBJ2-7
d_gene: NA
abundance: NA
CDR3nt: TGTGCCTGGAGTCCGCCCTACCGGGACACGAGCTACGAGCAGTACTTC
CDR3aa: CAWSPPYRDTSYEQYF

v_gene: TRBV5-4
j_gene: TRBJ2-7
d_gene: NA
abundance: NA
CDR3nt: TGTGCCAGCAGCTTGCCGGCCTACGAGCAGTACTTC
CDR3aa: CASSLPAYEQYF

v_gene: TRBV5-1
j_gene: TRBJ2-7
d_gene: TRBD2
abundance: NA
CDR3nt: TGCGCCAGCAGCTTGGAAGCGGGATCCTACGAGCAGTACTTC
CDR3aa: CASSLEAGSYEQYF

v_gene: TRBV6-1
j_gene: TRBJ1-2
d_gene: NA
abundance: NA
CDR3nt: TGTGCCAGCTCGGGACATAACTATGGCTACACCTTC
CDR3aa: CASSGHNYGYTF

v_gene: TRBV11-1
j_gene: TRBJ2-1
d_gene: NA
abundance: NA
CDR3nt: TGTGCCAGCAGCACCAGACGGAGCTCCTACAATGAGCAGTTCTTC
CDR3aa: CASSTRRSSYNEQFF

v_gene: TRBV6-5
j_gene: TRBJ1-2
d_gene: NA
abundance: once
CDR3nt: TGTGCCAGCAGTAGAAGAGAGAATTTCAACTATGGCTACACCTTC
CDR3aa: CASSRRENFNYGYTF

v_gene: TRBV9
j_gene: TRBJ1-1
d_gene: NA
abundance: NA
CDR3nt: TGTGCCAGCAGCGTATTGGGGGGGCCCACTGAAGCTTTCTTT
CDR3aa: CASSVLGGPTEAFF

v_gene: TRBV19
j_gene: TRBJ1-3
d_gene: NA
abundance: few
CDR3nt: TGTGCCAGTAGGAGGAACACCATATATTTT
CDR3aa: CASRRNTIYF

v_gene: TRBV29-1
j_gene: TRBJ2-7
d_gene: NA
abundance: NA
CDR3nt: TGCAGCGTTGTCGGGGGTTTCAGCTCCTACGAGCAGTACTTC
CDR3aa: CSVVGGFSSYEQYF

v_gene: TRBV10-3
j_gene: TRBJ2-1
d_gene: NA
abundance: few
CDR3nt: TGTGCCATCATGGGGCAGGGCGGGGCGGAGCAGTTCTTC
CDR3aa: CAIMGQGGAEQFF

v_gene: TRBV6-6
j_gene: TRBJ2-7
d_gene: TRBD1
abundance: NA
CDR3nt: TGTGCCAGCAGTTGGGGACAGGGGTCCTCCTACGAGCAGTACTTC
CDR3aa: CASSWGQGSSYEQYF

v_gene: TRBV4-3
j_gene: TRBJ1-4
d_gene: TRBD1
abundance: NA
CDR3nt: TGCGCCAGCAGCCAAGACAGGCAGGGGGTTGAAAAACTGTTTTTT
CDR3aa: CASSQDRQGVEKLFF

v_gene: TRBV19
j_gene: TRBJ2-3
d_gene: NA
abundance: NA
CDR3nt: TGTGCCAGTAGTATTGGGACTAGCACAGATACGCAGTATTTT
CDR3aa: CASSIGTSTDTQYF

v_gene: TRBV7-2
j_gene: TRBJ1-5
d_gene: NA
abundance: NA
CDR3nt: TGTGCCAGCAGCCAGATGCAGGAGGGCAGCAATCAGCCCCAGCATTTT
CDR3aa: CASSQMQEGSNQPQHF

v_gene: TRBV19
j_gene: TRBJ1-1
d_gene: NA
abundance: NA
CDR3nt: TGTGCCAGTAGTACTGGTGGCTCACGGAACACTGAAGCTTTCTTT
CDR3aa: CASSTGGSRNTEAFF

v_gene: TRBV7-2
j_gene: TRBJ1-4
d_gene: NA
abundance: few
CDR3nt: TGTGCCAGCAGCTTAAACCAGGGTAGTGAAAAACTGTTTTTT
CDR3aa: CASSLNQGSEKLFF

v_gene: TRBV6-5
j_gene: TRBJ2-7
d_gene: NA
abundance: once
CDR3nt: TGTGCCAGCAGTTACGGGGCGGGGCCCTCCTACGAGCAGTACTTC
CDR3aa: CASSYGAGPSYEQYF

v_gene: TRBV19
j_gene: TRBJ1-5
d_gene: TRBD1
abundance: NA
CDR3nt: TGTGCCAGTAGTGGCCGCCGGCCAGGGGGTACTCATAGCAATCAGCCCCAGCATTTT
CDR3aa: CASSGRRPGGTHSNQPQHF

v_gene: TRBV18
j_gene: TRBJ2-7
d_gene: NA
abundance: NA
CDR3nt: TGTGCCAGCTCACCACCGGGAGACGAGCAGTACTTC
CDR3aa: CASSPPGDEQYF

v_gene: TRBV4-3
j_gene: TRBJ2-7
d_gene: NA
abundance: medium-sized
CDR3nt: TGCGCCAGCAGCCAAGACAGGGCAGGCTACGAGCAGTACTTC
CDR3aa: CASSQDRAGYEQYF

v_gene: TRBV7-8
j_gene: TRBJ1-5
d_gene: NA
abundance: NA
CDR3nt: TGTGCCAGCAGCTTATTAACAGGGCCGAGCAATCAGCCCCAGCATTTT
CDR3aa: CASSLLTGPSNQPQHF

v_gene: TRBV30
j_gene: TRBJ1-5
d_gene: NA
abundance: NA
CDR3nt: TGTGCCTGGAGTGTGGGCGAATCGGGACCCCAGCATTTT
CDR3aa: CAWSVGESGPQHF

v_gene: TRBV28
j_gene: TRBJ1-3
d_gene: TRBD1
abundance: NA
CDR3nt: TGTGCCAGCAGTTTATACGACAGGGGGCTATCTTACTCTGGAAACACCATATATTTT
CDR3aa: CASSLYDRGLSYSGNTIYF

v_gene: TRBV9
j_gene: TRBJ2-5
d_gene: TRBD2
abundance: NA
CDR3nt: TGTGCCAGCAGCCCCCGGACTAGCGTCAACCAAGAGACCCAGTACTTC
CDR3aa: CASSPRTSVNQETQYF